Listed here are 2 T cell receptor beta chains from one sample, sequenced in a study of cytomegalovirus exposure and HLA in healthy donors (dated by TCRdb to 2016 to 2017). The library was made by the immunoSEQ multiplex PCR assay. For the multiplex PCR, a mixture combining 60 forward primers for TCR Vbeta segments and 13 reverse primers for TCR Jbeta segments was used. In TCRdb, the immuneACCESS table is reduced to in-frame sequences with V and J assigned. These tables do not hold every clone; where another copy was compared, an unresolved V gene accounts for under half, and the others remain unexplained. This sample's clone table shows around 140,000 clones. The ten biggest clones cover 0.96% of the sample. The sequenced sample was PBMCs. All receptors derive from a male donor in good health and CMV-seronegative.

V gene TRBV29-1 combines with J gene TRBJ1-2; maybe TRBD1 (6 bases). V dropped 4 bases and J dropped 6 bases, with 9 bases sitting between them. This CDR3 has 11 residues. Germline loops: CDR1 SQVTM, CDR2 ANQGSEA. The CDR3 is CSVVQGDGYTF. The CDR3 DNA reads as TGCAGCGTTGTACAGGGCGATGGCTACACCTTC.

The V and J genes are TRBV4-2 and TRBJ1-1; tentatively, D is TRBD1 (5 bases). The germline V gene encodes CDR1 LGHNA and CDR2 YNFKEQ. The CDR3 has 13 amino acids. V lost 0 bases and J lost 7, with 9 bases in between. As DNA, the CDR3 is TGTGCCAGCAGCCAAGATGGGCAGGGTGAAGCTTTCTTT. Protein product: CASSQDGQGEAFF.